This T cell receptor (beta chain) originates from a study of PD-1 blockade in classical Hodgkin lymphoma. Study results and limitations: CD4+ TCR diversity rose significantly by C4D1, and CD8+ TCR diversity did not. Relapsed/refractory patients reportedly had lower baseline diversity than newly diagnosed patients.

Concerning this clone: Antigen specificity is unknown.

Brentuximab vedotin exposure varied among the patients, all of whom had relapsed after autologous stem cell transplantation. The germline V gene encodes CDR1 ENHRY and CDR2 SYGVKD. The CDR3 extends over 13 amino acids. The V and J ends lost 4 bases and 8 bases respectively, with 11 bases between them. Profiled with immunoSEQ multiplex PCR; TCRdb holds only in-frame clones, not every one. This table holds approximately 17,000 clones, approximately 68% found once. The J gene is TRBJ1-4, the V gene TRBV10-3; D gene uncertain. Sequenced material: peripheral blood mononuclear cells (PBMCs), taken before the second cycle of nivolumab. This TCR came from a human donor with classical Hodgkin lymphoma. The chain's CDR3 is CAISVVGYEKLFF. The DNA of the CDR3 is TGTGCCATCAGTGTGGTAGGGTACGAAAAACTGTTTTTT.